This T cell receptor beta chain comes out of a study of blood T cell repertoires in COVID-19. CDR1 ENHRY and CDR2 SYGVKD come from the germline V gene. This CDR3 spans 13 amino acids. V dropped 6 bases and J dropped 2; count of bases not matched to a gene: 0. Using immunoSEQ multiplex PCR, the repertoire was profiled, and TCRdb retains in-frame clones only, with some absent. This table has approximately 200,000 clones, about four fifths appearing once. Sequenced material: PBMCs or T cells enriched from blood (not recorded which). The TCR originated in a man in his forties who had recovered from COVID-19. V and J are TRBV10-3 and TRBJ2-7; 11 nucleotides match TRBD1. The CDR3 loop is CAIRGQGAYEQYF. Written as DNA, the CDR3 is TGTGCCATCAGGGGACAGGGGGCCTACGAGCAGTACTTC.